The rows below give T cell receptor beta chains drawn from one sample of a study of T cell responses to AZD1222 COVID-19 vaccine. Clones were read by immunoSEQ multiplex PCR, and TCRdb kept only the in-frame ones, dropping some. The sample contains about 170,000 clones, approximately 93% of which appear only once. The input for sequencing was peripheral blood, taken on day 0 of AZD1222 vaccination. The receptors here all came from an adult in good health. Both conserved end residues are part of each CDR3.

TRBV6-4 CASRDNYGYTF
TRBV27 CASQSGRYTGELFF
TRBV28 CASRISDRVNQPQHF
TRBV19 CASSILQGSNEKLFF
TRBV11-2 CASSLSLGRDTEAFF
TRBV12-5 CASGLVRTVWVNTEAFF
TRBV7-9 CASSFGLLGTSSNEQFF
TRBV7-8 CASSTNRASNTEAFF
TRBV19 CASSIRGARNQPQHF
TRBV15 CATSGFPGGDNEQFF
TRBV20-1 CSAPVGRGLFF
TRBV11-2 CASSFGTLPLRSPEQYF
TRBV19 CASSGETTGELFF
TRBV5-4 CASSTPGGPSTDTQYF
TRBV27 CASSLLGGRDGYTF
TRBV6-5 CASRTGGEGNQPQHF
TRBV18 CASSPFFKGVNTEAFF
TRBV19 CASSIDGETQYF
TRBV19 CASSLNRAGEAFF
TRBV6-1 CASSEMDRIYEQYF
TRBV10-3 CAISEVEFSGNTIYF
TRBV12-5 CASGLGLAGGTGELFF
TRBV2 CASRKQGHGNQPQHF
TRBV18 CASSPRQGANTEAFF
TRBV6-6 CASSPSPLTSGSLLAYF
TRBV4-2 CASSPETGRGSEAFF
TRBV11-1 CASSPWTAMGGNTIYF
TRBV14 CASSPSWFTDTQYF
TRBV19 CASSGYRPGLNYGYTF
TRBV24-1 CATSGQGNEQFF
TRBV10-2 CASSNAGGYEQYF